This T cell receptor beta chain stems from a study of shared clonotypes between healthy human individuals. Whole-study findings and limits: Sequencing depth was predicted to influence how clonotypes are shared among donors.

Repertoires were generated with immunoSEQ multiplex PCR, while TCRdb's copy carries only in-frame clones and drops some. Of around 430,000 clones listed, around 79% are singletons. V was shortened by 0 bases and J by 2 bases, with 7 bases between the two germline ends. Germline CDR1 is KGHSH and CDR2 is LQKENI. The CDR3 has 14 residues. Points on this clone: Its specificity is not known.

Source material: PBMCs. The chain employs TRBV18 and TRBJ2-5; D is undetermined. This sequence originates from a middle-aged woman in good health. Some clones in this sample may be carry-over from other donors' samples. The CDR3 nucleotides are TGTGCCAGCTCACCACCGAACCTTCAAGAGACCCAGTACTTC. It specifies CASSPPNLQETQYF.